This T cell receptor (beta chain) was captured by sequencing in a study of cytomegalovirus exposure and HLA in healthy donors. Looking at the study overall: Prior work identified roughly 120 million unique TCR beta sequences in about 179 million T cells.

The CDR3 loop spans 14 amino acids. With 6 bases clipped from V and 7 bases from J, the junction kept 10 bases outside the gene matches. Germline V gene data show CDR1 as MRHNA and CDR2 as SNTAGT. Amplification used 60 Vbeta primers and 13 Jbeta primers. Using immunoSEQ multiplex PCR, the repertoire was profiled, and TCRdb retains in-frame clones only, with some absent. The sample yields 100,000 or so clones, around three quarters seen once. Study-level results: Trimming of TCR beta V- and J-genes showed a link, identified in a later analysis, to a missense DCLRE1C variant. The study found most TCR sequences rare, yet found some public TCRs in many donors. The authors excluded some V segments, including TRBV6-2 and TRBV6-3, as indistinguishable.

As for this clone: Its antigen remains unknown.

The receptor was derived from a man in his forties in good health and CMV-seronegative. The specimen was PBMCs. The V gene is TRBV6-4, the J gene TRBJ2-5; 8 bases are shared with TRBD1. The CDR3 region is CASSPGQEVGTQYF. In nucleotides, the CDR3 is TGTGCCAGCAGCCCGGGACAGGAGGTCGGGACCCAGTACTTC.